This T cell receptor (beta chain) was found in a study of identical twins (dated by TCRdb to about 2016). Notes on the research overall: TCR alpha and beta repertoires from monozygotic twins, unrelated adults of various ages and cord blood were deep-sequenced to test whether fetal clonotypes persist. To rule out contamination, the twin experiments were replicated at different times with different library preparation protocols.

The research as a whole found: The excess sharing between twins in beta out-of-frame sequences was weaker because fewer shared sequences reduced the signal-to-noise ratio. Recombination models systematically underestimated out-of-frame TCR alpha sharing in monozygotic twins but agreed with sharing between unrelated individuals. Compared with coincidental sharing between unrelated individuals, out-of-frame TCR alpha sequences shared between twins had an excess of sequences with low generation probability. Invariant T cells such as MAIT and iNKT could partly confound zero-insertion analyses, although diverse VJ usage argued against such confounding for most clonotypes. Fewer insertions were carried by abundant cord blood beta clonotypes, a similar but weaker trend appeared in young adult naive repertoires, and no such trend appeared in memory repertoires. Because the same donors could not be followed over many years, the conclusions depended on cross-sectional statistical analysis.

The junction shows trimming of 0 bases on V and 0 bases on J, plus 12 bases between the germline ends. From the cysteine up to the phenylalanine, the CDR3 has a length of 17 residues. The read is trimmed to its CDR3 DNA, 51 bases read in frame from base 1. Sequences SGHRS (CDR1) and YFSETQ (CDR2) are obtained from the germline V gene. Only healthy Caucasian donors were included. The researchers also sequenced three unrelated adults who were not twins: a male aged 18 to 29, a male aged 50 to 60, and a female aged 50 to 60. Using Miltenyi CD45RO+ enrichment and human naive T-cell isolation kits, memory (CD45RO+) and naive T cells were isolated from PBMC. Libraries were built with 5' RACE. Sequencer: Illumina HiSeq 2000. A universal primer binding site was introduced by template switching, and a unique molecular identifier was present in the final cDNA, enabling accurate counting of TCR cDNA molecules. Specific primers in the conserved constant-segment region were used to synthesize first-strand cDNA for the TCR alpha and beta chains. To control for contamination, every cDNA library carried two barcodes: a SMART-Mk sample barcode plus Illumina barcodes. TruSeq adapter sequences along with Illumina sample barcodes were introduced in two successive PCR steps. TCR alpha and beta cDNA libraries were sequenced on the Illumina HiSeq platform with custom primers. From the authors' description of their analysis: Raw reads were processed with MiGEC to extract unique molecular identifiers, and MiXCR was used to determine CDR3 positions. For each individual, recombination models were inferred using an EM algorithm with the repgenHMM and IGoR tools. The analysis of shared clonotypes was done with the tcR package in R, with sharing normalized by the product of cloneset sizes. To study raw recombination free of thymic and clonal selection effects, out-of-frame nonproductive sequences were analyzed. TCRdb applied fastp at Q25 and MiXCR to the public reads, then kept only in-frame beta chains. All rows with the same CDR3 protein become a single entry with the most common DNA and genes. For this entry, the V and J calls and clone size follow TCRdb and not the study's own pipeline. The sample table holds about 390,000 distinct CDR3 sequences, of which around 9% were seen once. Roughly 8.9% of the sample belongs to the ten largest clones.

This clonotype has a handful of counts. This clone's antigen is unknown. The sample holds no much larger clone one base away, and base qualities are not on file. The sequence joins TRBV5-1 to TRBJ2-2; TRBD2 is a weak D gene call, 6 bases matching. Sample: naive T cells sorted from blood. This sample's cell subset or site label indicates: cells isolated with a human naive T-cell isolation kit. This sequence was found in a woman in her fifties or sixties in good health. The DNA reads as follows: TGCGCCAGCAGCTTGGTGGGGACTTCACCGAACACCGGGGAGCTGTTTTTT. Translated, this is CASSLVGTSPNTGELFF.